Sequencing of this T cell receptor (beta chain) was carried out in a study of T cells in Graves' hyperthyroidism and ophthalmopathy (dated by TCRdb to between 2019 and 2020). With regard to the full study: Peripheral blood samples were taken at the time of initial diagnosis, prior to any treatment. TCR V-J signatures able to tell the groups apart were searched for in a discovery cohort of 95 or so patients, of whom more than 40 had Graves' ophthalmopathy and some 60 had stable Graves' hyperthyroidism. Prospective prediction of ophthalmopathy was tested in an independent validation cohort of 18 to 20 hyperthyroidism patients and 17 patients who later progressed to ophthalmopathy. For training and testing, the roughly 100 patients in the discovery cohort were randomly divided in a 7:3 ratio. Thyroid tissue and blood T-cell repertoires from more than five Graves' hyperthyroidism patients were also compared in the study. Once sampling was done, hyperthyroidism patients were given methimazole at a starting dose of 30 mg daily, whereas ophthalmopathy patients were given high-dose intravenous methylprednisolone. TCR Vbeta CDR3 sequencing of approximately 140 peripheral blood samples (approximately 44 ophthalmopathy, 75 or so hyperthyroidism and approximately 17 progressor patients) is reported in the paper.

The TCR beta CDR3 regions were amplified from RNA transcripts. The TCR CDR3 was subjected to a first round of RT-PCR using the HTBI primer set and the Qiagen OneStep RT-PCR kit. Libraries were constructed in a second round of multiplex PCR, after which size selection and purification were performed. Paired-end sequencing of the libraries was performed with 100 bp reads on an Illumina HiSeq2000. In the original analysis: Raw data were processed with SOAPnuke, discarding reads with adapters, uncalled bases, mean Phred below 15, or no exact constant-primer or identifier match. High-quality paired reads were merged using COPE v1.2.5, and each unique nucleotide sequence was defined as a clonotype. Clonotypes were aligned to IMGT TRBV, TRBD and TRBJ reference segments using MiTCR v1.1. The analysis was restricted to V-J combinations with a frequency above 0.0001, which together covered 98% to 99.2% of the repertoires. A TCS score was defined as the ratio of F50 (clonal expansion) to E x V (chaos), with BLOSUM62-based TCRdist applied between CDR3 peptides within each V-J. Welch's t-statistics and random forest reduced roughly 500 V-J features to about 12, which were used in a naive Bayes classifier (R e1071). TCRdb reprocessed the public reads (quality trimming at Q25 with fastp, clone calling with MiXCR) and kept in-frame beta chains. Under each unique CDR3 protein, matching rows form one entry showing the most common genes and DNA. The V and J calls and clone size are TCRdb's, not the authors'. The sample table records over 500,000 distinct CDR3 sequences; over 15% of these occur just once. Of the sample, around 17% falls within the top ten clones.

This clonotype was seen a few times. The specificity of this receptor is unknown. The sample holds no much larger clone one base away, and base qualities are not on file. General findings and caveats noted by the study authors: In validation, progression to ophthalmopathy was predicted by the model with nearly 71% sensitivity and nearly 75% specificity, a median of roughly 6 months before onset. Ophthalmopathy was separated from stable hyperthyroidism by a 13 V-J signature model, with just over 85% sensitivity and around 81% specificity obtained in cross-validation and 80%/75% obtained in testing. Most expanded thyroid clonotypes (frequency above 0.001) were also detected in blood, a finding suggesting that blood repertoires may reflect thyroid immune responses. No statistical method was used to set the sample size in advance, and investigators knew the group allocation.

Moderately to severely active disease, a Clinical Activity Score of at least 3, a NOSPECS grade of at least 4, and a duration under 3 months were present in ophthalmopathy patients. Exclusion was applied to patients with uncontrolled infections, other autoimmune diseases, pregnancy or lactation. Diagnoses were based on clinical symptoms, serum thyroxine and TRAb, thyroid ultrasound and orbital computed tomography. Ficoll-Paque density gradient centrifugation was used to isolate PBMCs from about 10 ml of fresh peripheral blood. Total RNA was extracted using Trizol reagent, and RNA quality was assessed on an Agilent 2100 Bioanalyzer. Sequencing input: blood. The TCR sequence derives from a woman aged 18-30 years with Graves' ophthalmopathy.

The CDR3 amino acid sequence is: CASTETGGTSREQFF. Here is the DNA: TGTGCCAGTACCGAGACGGGCGGGACCTCAAGGGAGCAGTTCTTC. This chain is built from TRBV19 and TRBJ2-1, with a weak D call of TRBD2 (6 bases match). V loses 7 bases, J loses 10 bases, and the germline ends lie 23 bases apart. The cysteine opens and the phenylalanine closes a CDR3 of 15 amino acids. The DNA shown is the 45-base CDR3, in frame from base 1. Sequences LNHDA (CDR1) and SQIVND (CDR2) are obtained from the germline V gene (reference sequence).